A selection of T cell receptor beta chains follows, all from one sample in a study of blood T cells in healthy people across ages. TCRdb itself ran the 5' RACE reads through MiXCR, one entry per CDR3 protein. The data hold about 830,000 distinct CDR3 sequences, with about 62% observed a single time. Sequencing input: blood. The receptors were gathered from a man younger than 40 in good health. The CDR3 runs from the conserved cysteine through the conserved F or W. The D gene is left open where the match is weak. Clone size appears in some rows only: once, few, many, or a class for an expanded clone.

cdr3_nt: TGTGCCAGCAGTTCAAGGCCCAGACCCTCAGGGAAGCGGGAGGGCCCCTACGAGCAGTACTTC; cdr3_aa: CASSSRPRPSGKREGPYEQYF; v_call: TRBV28; clone_size: NA; j_call: TRBJ2-7; d_call: TRBD2
cdr3_nt: TGTGCCAGCAGTTTATACCCATCGACAGGGAGACAATACGAGCAGTACTTC; cdr3_aa: CASSLYPSTGRQYEQYF; v_call: TRBV28; clone_size: few; j_call: TRBJ2-7; d_call: TRBD1
cdr3_nt: TGTGCCAGCAGCTTACCCAGTGGCAAGAGTACTTACGAGCAGTACTTC; cdr3_aa: CASSLPSGKSTYEQYF; v_call: TRBV7-9; clone_size: NA; j_call: TRBJ2-7; d_call: NA
cdr3_nt: TGTGCCAGCAGTGTTCAGGGGACTGAGCAGTTCTTC; cdr3_aa: CASSVQGTEQFF; v_call: TRBV2; clone_size: few; j_call: TRBJ2-1; d_call: NA
cdr3_nt: TGTGCCAGCAGCTTAGTTGCGGGACAGGGTATGCATGAGCAGTTCTTC; cdr3_aa: CASSLVAGQGMHEQFF; v_call: TRBV7-2; clone_size: NA; j_call: TRBJ2-1; d_call: TRBD1
cdr3_nt: TGTGCCAGCAGCCGAAGCAGTAGCGGGGGCACAGATACGCAGTATTTT; cdr3_aa: CASSRSSSGGTDTQYF; v_call: TRBV5-4; clone_size: NA; j_call: TRBJ2-3; d_call: TRBD2
cdr3_nt: TGTGCCAGCAGCTTAGATTCGGGGCCCCAAGAGACCCAGTACTTC; cdr3_aa: CASSLDSGPQETQYF; v_call: TRBV7-2; clone_size: NA; j_call: TRBJ2-5; d_call: NA
cdr3_nt: TGTGCCAGCAGCGTACTAGCGGGAGCCTACAATGAGCAGTTCTTC; cdr3_aa: CASSVLAGAYNEQFF; v_call: TRBV9; clone_size: few; j_call: TRBJ2-1; d_call: TRBD2
cdr3_nt: TGTGCCACCGGCAGAGCTTACGGCTACGAGCAGTACTTC; cdr3_aa: CATGRAYGYEQYF; v_call: TRBV15; clone_size: NA; j_call: TRBJ2-7; d_call: NA
cdr3_nt: TGCAGTGCTAGAGCTGGAGGGGATAACATTCAGTACTTC; cdr3_aa: CSARAGGDNIQYF; v_call: TRBV20-1; clone_size: few; j_call: TRBJ2-4; d_call: NA
cdr3_nt: TGTGCCAGCAGCTCCGTTCTGGGAGGAGAAGAGACCCAGTACTTC; cdr3_aa: CASSSVLGGEETQYF; v_call: TRBV7-2; clone_size: NA; j_call: TRBJ2-5; d_call: NA
cdr3_nt: TGTGCCAGCAGCTTGAACGAGGGCCTGGGCTACACCTTC; cdr3_aa: CASSLNEGLGYTF; v_call: TRBV7-2; clone_size: NA; j_call: TRBJ1-2; d_call: NA
cdr3_nt: TGCGCCAGCAGCCAAGATATTATAATCCAGGGGGGCACAGATACGCAGTATTTT; cdr3_aa: CASSQDIIIQGGTDTQYF; v_call: TRBV4-3; clone_size: NA; j_call: TRBJ2-3; d_call: TRBD1
cdr3_nt: TGCAGTGCCATAAGACAGGGGTCTTCCTACGAGCAGTACTTC; cdr3_aa: CSAIRQGSSYEQYF; v_call: TRBV20-1; clone_size: NA; j_call: TRBJ2-7; d_call: TRBD1
cdr3_nt: TGTGCCAGCAGCGGAGTAGCGGGACGCGAGACCCAGTACTTC; cdr3_aa: CASSGVAGRETQYF; v_call: TRBV7-9; clone_size: NA; j_call: TRBJ2-5; d_call: TRBD2
cdr3_nt: TGTGCCAGCGAATTAGCCAAAAACATTCAGTACTTC; cdr3_aa: CASELAKNIQYF; v_call: TRBV6-1; clone_size: NA; j_call: TRBJ2-4; d_call: NA
cdr3_nt: TGCAGTGCGCAACGACAGGGGGCCTACGAGCAGTACTTC; cdr3_aa: CSAQRQGAYEQYF; v_call: TRBV20-1; clone_size: NA; j_call: TRBJ2-7; d_call: TRBD1